The 17 T cell receptor beta chains reported below all come from one sample, sequenced in a study of control samples from healthy donors and cancer patients (TCRdb year 2020). The library came from the immunoSEQ multiplex PCR assay. TCRdb mirrors the immuneACCESS table, restricted to in-frame sequences. Some clones are absent from its copies; in checked studies, under half trace to an unresolved V gene, and the reason for the others is unknown. The sample includes about 170,000 clones, with 90% to 95% observed a single time. The ten largest clonotypes hold over 1.2% of the sample. Sequencing was carried out using blood. Receptors were obtained from a woman under 40 in good health.

V usage is TRBV6-4 and J usage is TRBJ1-2; 8 bases agree with TRBD1. This CDR3 has 13 residues. Germline values: CDR1 MRHNA, CDR2 SNTAGT. V shed 6 bases, J shed 2 bases, and the junction held 2 bases outside the gene matches. The CDR3 coding sequence is TGTGCCAGCAGGGACAGGGCAAACTATGGCTACACCTTC. This translates into CASRDRANYGYTF.

The V call is TRBV6-5, the J call TRBJ2-4; the match to TRBD2 covers 8 bases. Germline CDR1 reads MNHEY; CDR2 reads SVGAGI. The J segment lost 6 bases and the V segment lost 3 bases, leaving 7 bases of the junction unmatched. CDR3 size: 15 residues. CDR3 in DNA: TGTGCCAGCAGTTATGCCCCCGGGGGGGGAAACATTCAGTACTTC. It encodes CASSYAPGGGNIQYF.

The chain recombines TRBV2 with TRBJ2-3, with a weak D call TRBD2 (6 bases). Germline loops: CDR1 SNHLY, CDR2 FYNNEI. CDR3 size: 14 residues. The V gene lost 7 bases and the J gene lost 2 bases, with 13 bases spanning the gap. CDR3 bases: TGTGCCAGCATCCGGCGGGGAATCACAGATACGCAGTATTTT. Translated: CASIRRGITDTQYF.

This chain links TRBV6-4 with TRBJ2-2, with D unresolved. This CDR3 has 12 residues. Germline V lookup: CDR1 MRHNA, CDR2 SNTAGT. The V end was cut by 5 bases, the J end by 3 bases, with 4 bases between. The CDR3 sequence is CASSRDTGELFF. CDR3 bases: TGTGCCAGCAGTAGGGACACCGGGGAGCTGTTTTTT.

This clone was counted a single time. CDR3 region: CASSPTSQETQYF. CDR3 sequence (DNA): TGTGCCAGCAGCCCGACTAGCCAAGAGACCCAGTACTTC. The chain links TRBV7-3 to TRBJ2-5; the D gene is possibly TRBD2 (6 bases). V was pared by 5 bases and J by 1 base, with 8 bases between. CDR3 length: 13 residues. Germline values: CDR1 SGHTA, CDR2 FQGTGA.

The gene calls are TRBV2 and TRBJ2-1, with 8 bases that match TRBD2. In germline, CDR1 is SNHLY, CDR2 FYNNEI. V lost 6 bases and J lost 4; bases outside the gene matches: 8. The CDR3 covers 15 residues. CDR3 in amino acids: CASRGTRERYNEQFF. The CDR3 coding sequence is TGTGCCAGCAGGGGGACTAGGGAGAGGTACAATGAGCAGTTCTTC.

This chain uses TRBV7-6 with TRBJ2-1; TRBD2 is a possible D gene (5 bases). Deletions cut 5 bases from V and 7 bases from J, with 6 bases between. The germline gives CDR1 SGHVS, CDR2 FNYEAQ. The CDR3 spans 11 residues. CDR3 nucleotides: TGTGCCAGCAGCCGACTAAATGAGCAGTTCTTC. This sequence encodes CASSRLNEQFF.

The rearrangement links TRBV25-1 to TRBJ1-1; TRBD1 matches at 9 bases. Unmatched junction bases numbered 2, after V lost 3 bases and J lost 3 bases. Germline V gene lookup returns CDR1 MGHDK and CDR2 SYGVNS. The CDR3 totals 14 residues. DNA of the CDR3: TGTGCCAGCAGTGAGAGGGACAGGGACACTGAAGCTTTCTTT. It encodes CASSERDRDTEAFF. The full variable domain, completed using reference TRBV25-1 and TRBJ1-1, is EADIYQTPRYLVIGTGKKITLECSQTMGHDKMYWYQQDPGMELHLIHYSYGVNSTEKGDLSSESTVSRIRTEHFPLTLESARPSHTSQYLCASSERDRDTEAFFGQGTRLTVV.

This chain connects TRBV11-2 to TRBJ1-5; 7 bases agree with TRBD1. V was clipped by 1 base and J by 6 bases; unmatched bases: 3. There are 14 residues in the CDR3. The germline V gene encodes CDR1 SGHAT and CDR2 FQNNGV. The CDR3 DNA reads TGTGCCAGCAGCTTAGGCCAGGGGGGTCAGCCCCAGCATTTT. This gives the protein CASSLGQGGQPQHF. Full variable domain (missing parts from reference TRBV11-2 and TRBJ1-5): EAGVAQSPRYKIIEKRQSVAFWCNPISGHATLYWYQQILGQGPKLLIQFQNNGVVDDSQLPKDRFSAERLKGVDSTLKIQPAKLEDSAVYLCASSLGQGGQPQHFGDGTRLSIL.

The chain links TRBV6-5 to TRBJ2-5, with 11 bases fitting TRBD2. The V gene's germline CDR1 is MNHEY and CDR2 SVGAGI. CDR3 length: 16 amino acids. V shed 0 bases, J shed 1 base, and the junction held 1 base outside the gene matches. CDR3 bases: TGTGCCAGCAGTTACTCACTAGCGGGGGCCCAAGAGACCCAGTACTTC. This gives the protein CASSYSLAGAQETQYF.

The sample holds a few counts of this clone. Here the CDR3 reads CASSQDLDRGYEQYF. In nucleotides, the CDR3 is TGTGCCAGCAGCCAAGATCTGGACAGGGGGTACGAGCAGTACTTC. This chain connects TRBV3-1 (or the pseudogene TRBV3-2) to TRBJ2-7, with 10 positions matching TRBD1. This CDR3 contains 15 residues. Germline loops: CDR1 LGHDT, CDR2 YNNKEL (reference sequence). The trim removed 0 bases at V and 4 bases at J, leaving 3 bases unmatched.

The rearrangement uses TRBV5-1 and TRBJ2-3; D uncertain. This CDR3 is 15 amino acids long. Germline lookup yields CDR1 SGHRS and CDR2 YFSETQ. V gave up 0 bases and J gave up 2 bases, with 10 bases separating them. CDR3 loop: CASSLVGRTTDTQYF. The CDR3 DNA sequence: TGCGCCAGCAGCTTGGTGGGCAGGACCACAGATACGCAGTATTTT.

About this clone: Compared with germline, one end of the junction differs, possibly owing to a read error. The rearrangement uses TRBV2 and TRBJ2-7, with D uncertain. The CDR3 is 11 residues long. Germline loops: CDR1 SNHLY, CDR2 FYNNEI. Here the CDR3 reads CTSFVDYEQYF. In nucleotides, the CDR3 is TGTACCAGCTTTGTAGACTACGAGCAGTACTTC.

This clone has just one count. V usage is TRBV11-3 and J usage is TRBJ1-6; 11 nucleotides match TRBD1. The V and J ends lost 5 bases and 6 bases, in that order; junction bases with no gene match: 3. CDR3 size: 15 residues. Germline loops: CDR1 SGHNT, CDR2 YENEEA. The CDR3 protein is CASSLGTGGNSPLHF. The CDR3 DNA reads as TGTGCCAGCAGCCTCGGGACAGGGGGTAATTCACCCCTCCACTTT.

The V and J genes are TRBV6-6 and TRBJ2-7; D uncertain. V dropped 2 bases and J dropped 5 bases, with 4 bases sitting between them. The CDR3 is 11 amino acids. The germline V gene encodes CDR1 MNHNY and CDR2 SVGAGI (reference sequence). The CDR3 region has the DNA TGTGCCAGCAGTTACAGGGACGAGCAGTACTTC. Amino acid sequence: CASSYRDEQYF.

This chain uses TRBV5-1 with TRBJ2-1, with TRBD2 matching 12 bases. Looked up from germline, CDR1 is SGHRS and CDR2 is YFSETQ. The CDR3 has 17 residues. The trim removed 2 bases at V and 8 bases at J, leaving 11 bases unmatched. This chain's CDR3 is CASSFGFGASGRDEQFF. DNA for the CDR3: TGCGCCAGCAGCTTTGGGTTTGGGGCTAGCGGGAGGGATGAGCAGTTCTTC.

This clone was seen a single time. As DNA, the CDR3 is TGTGCCAGCAGCCAAGATCAGCGGTCCACAGATACGCAGTATTTT. Translating it yields CASSQDQRSTDTQYF. The V gene is TRBV3-1 (or the pseudogene TRBV3-2), the J gene TRBJ2-3, with a possible D match to TRBD2 (5 bases). V was clipped by 0 bases and J by 2 bases, with 9 bases between them. The CDR3 totals 15 residues. The germline V gene encodes CDR1 LGHDT and CDR2 YNNKEL (reference sequence).